Listed here is a single TCR beta chain. Its antigen is unidentified. This entry comes from a study of persistence of HIV-infected CD4 T cells. Looking at the study overall: The sample holds CD4+ T cells responsive to CMV or HIV-1 Gag. Blood samples, up to roughly 200 mL, came from multiple time points, except two leukapheresis donors sampled once.

Sequencing used immunoSEQ version 4 in survey mode. Profiling relied on immunoSEQ multiplex PCR, and the TCRdb table lists in-frame clones only, not all of them. The sample holds 48,000 or so clones, 75% to 85% seen once. The CDR3 is 15 residues long. The V gene lost 1 base and the J gene lost 3 bases, with 12 bases spanning the gap. Germline V lookup: CDR1 LNHDA, CDR2 SQIVND (reference sequence). Stimulation used 9 to 10 ug/mL lysate from CMV-infected fibroblasts. CD40L-negative CD69-negative CD45RO-high memory CD4+ T cells were sorted as populations depleted of antigen-responding cells. Donors had CD4+ T cell counts above 400 cells/uL and were CMV-seropositive. Findings and caveats of the study: Compared with CD3/CD28-stimulated cells, CMV- and Gag-responding cells showed lower TCRbeta richness.

This receptor was obtained from an adult man with HIV who was CMV-seropositive. This chain joins TRBV19 and TRBJ2-5, with D unresolved. Sequenced here: CD4+ T cells sorted from PBMCs after 18-hour stimulation, sampled from a patient who received antiretroviral therapy. CDR3 residues: CASSIGSTNKETQYF. The CDR3 DNA sequence: TGTGCCAGTAGTATAGGGTCTACTAATAAAGAGACCCAGTACTTC.